Below, 22 T cell receptor beta chains from the same sample are listed, as sequenced in a study of regulatory T cells in long-lasting Graves disease. The TCR beta library used iRepertoire HTBI primers with Arm-PCR amplification of CDR3. TCRdb recomputed calls from the multiplex PCR reads with MiXCR, one row per CDR3 protein. The data show some 340,000 distinct CDR3 sequences, 12% seen once. Time point of the sample: newly diagnosed GD, antithyroid drugs for less than 3 months. Extracted PBMC RNA gave rise to the TCR library. In addition, the sample was reused for a study of T cells in Graves' hyperthyroidism and ophthalmopathy.

The sequenced sample was peripheral blood mononuclear cells (PBMCs), obtained at new diagnosis, from a patient treated with antithyroid drugs. Receptor source: a woman aged 18-35 years with Graves disease.

This chain links TRBV24-1 with TRBJ2-3, with a possible D match to TRBD1 (5 bases). Germline V gene data show CDR1 as KGHDR and CDR2 as SFDVKD. CDR3 length: 17 amino acids. V was pared by 2 bases and J by 0 bases, with 14 bases between. The CDR3 region has the DNA TGTGCCACCAGTGATTCTATTCAGGGTATTAGCACAGATACGCAGTATTTT. Translation: CATSDSIQGISTDTQYF.

Concerning this clonotype itself: Germline and junction disagree at one end, which may indicate a read error. The chain combines TRBV4-3 with TRBJ2-3; tentatively, D is TRBD2 (6 bases). Looked up from germline, CDR1 is LGHNA and CDR2 is YSLEER. The CDR3 extends over 15 amino acids. This CDR3 is CASSQLRGNTDMQYF. CDR3 DNA: TGCGCCAGCAGCCAATTACGGGGGAACACAGATATGCAGTATTTT.

This clonotype was seen repeatedly, ten times or more. The chain combines TRBV13 with TRBJ1-2, with 7 nucleotides matching TRBD1. The CDR3 length is 16 residues. Germline V gene lookup returns CDR1 PRHDT and CDR2 FYEKMQ (reference sequence). Trimming took 1 base from V and 0 from J; bases not matched to a gene: 5. The CDR3 DNA sequence: TGTGCCAGCAGCTTAGAGCTCAGGGGGTCTAACTATGGCTACACCTTC. Amino acid sequence: CASSLELRGSNYGYTF.

This clonotype was counted at least ten times. This rearrangement joins TRBV13 to TRBJ2-3, with 8 bases matching TRBD2. The V and J ends lost 1 base and 1 base, in that order; junction bases with no gene match: 7. The CDR3 is 17 amino acids. Germline CDR1 is PRHDT and CDR2 is FYEKMQ (reference sequence). In nucleotides, the CDR3 is TGTGCCAGCAGCTTAGAGAAGCGGGAGTTCGGCACAGATACGCAGTATTTT. The encoded protein is CASSLEKREFGTDTQYF. Variable domain in full (rest from reference TRBV13 and TRBJ2-3): AAGVIQSPRHLIKEKRETATLKCYPIPRHDTVYWYQQGPGQDPQFLISFYEKMQSDKGSIPDRFSAQQFSDYHSELNMSSLELGDSALYFCASSLEKREFGTDTQYFGPGTRLTVL.

This clonotype was detected only a few times. V is TRBV4-1 and J is TRBJ2-4; TRBD1 aligns across 12 bases. The CDR3 consists of 19 residues. Germline V lookup: CDR1 MGHRA, CDR2 YSYEKL. V gave up 4 bases and J gave up 0 bases; unmatched junction bases: 10. The DNA for the CDR3 is TGCGCCAGCAGCCTAATCCGGGACAGGGGGCTATTAGCCAAAAACATTCAGTACTTC. This translates into CASSLIRDRGLLAKNIQYF.

This clonotype was observed many times. The chain is built from TRBV6-1 and TRBJ1-2; weak D call: TRBD1 (5 bases). Trimming left V 7 bases short and J 2 bases short, with 11 bases between. The CDR3 runs 13 residues. The V gene's germline CDR1 is MNHNS and CDR2 SASEGT. As DNA, the CDR3 is TGTGCCAGCACCCCGGGGGTAAACTATGGCTACACCTTC. It is translated as CASTPGVNYGYTF.

This clonotype occurred many times. V is TRBV20-1 and J is TRBJ2-7; TRBD2 aligns across 9 bases. Germline loops: CDR1 DFQATT, CDR2 SNEGSKA (reference sequence). V was clipped by 4 bases and J by 3 bases; unmatched bases: 4. There are 13 residues in the CDR3. The CDR3 bases are TGCAGTGCTAACCTAGCGGGAAGCTACGAGCAGTACTTC. It translates to CSANLAGSYEQYF.

This clonotype was observed a few times. The chain carries TRBV7-9 and TRBJ2-1; D is unresolved. Trimming shortened V by 0 bases and J by 8 bases, and 11 bases separated the two germline ends. CDR3 length: 14 residues. Germline loops: CDR1 SEHNR, CDR2 FQNEAQ (reference sequence). This CDR3 is CASSLADSRHEQFF. The CDR3, as DNA: TGTGCCAGCAGCTTAGCGGATAGCCGCCATGAGCAGTTCTTC.

About this clonotype itself: A much larger clone lies one base from this, so it may be a read error. The gene calls are TRBV6-9 and TRBJ2-3; D is undetermined. The CDR3 sequence is 13 residues long. The V gene's germline CDR1 is MNHGY and CDR2 SVAAGI. Trimming left V 2 bases short and J 4 bases short, with 7 bases between. The CDR3 reads CASSYRYPDTQYF. CDR3 in DNA: TGTGCCAGCAGTTATCGCTACCCAGATACGCAGTATTTT.

This clonotype has a count of ten or more. The J gene is TRBJ2-2, the V gene TRBV7-6; 10 bases are shared with TRBD2. With 2 bases clipped from V and 8 bases from J, the junction kept 5 bases outside the gene matches. This CDR3 has 15 residues. Germline CDR1 SGHVS, CDR2 FNYEAQ. The CDR3 DNA sequence: TGTGCCAGCAGCTTACCTCCGGGACTAGCGGGGGAGCTGTTTTTT. Its translation: CASSLPPGLAGELFF.

Many counts were recorded for this clonotype. The chain joins TRBV5-1 to TRBJ2-3; 11 positions agree with TRBD2. The V segment lost 2 bases and the J segment 2 bases; nucleotides outside the gene matches: 7. The CDR3 runs 17 residues. The V gene's germline CDR1 is SGHRS and CDR2 YFSETQ. CDR3 nucleotide sequence: TGCGCCAGCAGCTTAGGCAGGACTAGCGGGTTCACAGATACGCAGTATTTT. Translating gives CASSLGRTSGFTDTQYF.

This clonotype appeared many times. The rearrangement links TRBV20-1 to TRBJ2-1, with D unclear. Trimming stripped 4 bases from V and 0 bases from J, with 7 bases between. Germline V CDR1 and CDR2: DFQATT, SNEGSKA (reference sequence). The CDR3 length is 13 residues. DNA of the CDR3: TGCAGTGCTACTAAGAGCTCCTACAATGAGCAGTTCTTC. Translating gives CSATKSSYNEQFF.

This clonotype was seen many times. This sequence joins TRBV5-1 and TRBJ2-3, with no clear D. V lost 4 bases to trimming and J lost 2 bases, with 14 bases between them. Germline CDR1 reads SGHRS; CDR2 reads YFSETQ. CDR3 size: 15 residues. The CDR3 DNA sequence: TGCGCCAGCAGCGCCGGTGAGGCGCTCACAGATACGCAGTATTTT. Amino acid sequence: CASSAGEALTDTQYF.

CDR3 amino acids: CAISERQGKGEQYV. DNA for the CDR3: TGTGCCATCAGTGAGAGACAGGGGAAGGGCGAGCAGTACGTC. The V gene is TRBV10-3, the J gene TRBJ2-7; 8 bases line up with TRBD1. The CDR3 covers 14 residues. Germline lookup yields CDR1 ENHRY and CDR2 SYGVKD. With V trimmed by 2 bases and J by 6 bases, 6 bases remained unmatched.

This clonotype was counted a few times. The rearrangement joins TRBV29-1 to TRBJ1-2; 9 bases align to TRBD1. There are 13 residues in the CDR3. CDR1 is SQVTM and CDR2 is ANQGSEA in the germline V gene. Germline trimming cut 4 bases from V and 3 bases from J; bases unmatched to any gene: 3. The CDR3 DNA is TGCAGCGTTGCGACAGGGGGATACTATGGCTACACCTTC. Protein product: CSVATGGYYGYTF. Complete variable domain (other parts from reference TRBV29-1 and TRBJ1-2): SAVISQKPSRDICQRGTSLTIQCQVDSQVTMMFWYRQQPGQSLTLIATANQGSEATYESGFVIDKFPISRPNLTFSTLTVSNMSPEDSSIYLCSVATGGYYGYTFGSGTRLTVV.

This clonotype was counted a few times. A much bigger clone sits one base away, suggesting this may be a read error. The chain recombines TRBV6-2 or TRBV6-3 with TRBJ2-1, with D uncertain. The germline V gene encodes CDR1 MNHEY and CDR2 SVGEGT. CDR3 length: 15 amino acids. CDR3 sequence (DNA): TGTGCCAGCGGTTACTCGGGCCCGGGCGGCAATGAGCAGTTCTTC. Protein: CASGYSGPGGNEQFF.

This clonotype was counted between two and nine times. Since a much larger clone is just one base distant, this may be a read error. The chain has TRBV10-2 and TRBJ1-1; TRBD1 is a possible D gene (6 bases). CDR1 is WSHSY and CDR2 is SAAADI in the germline V gene. The length of the CDR3 is 14 residues. The CDR3 is CASGEVGGDTEAFF. The CDR3, as DNA: TGCGCCAGCGGTGAGGTAGGGGGGGACACTGAAGCTTTCTTT.

This clonotype was detected many times. The chain has TRBV27 and TRBJ1-2; D is uncertain. The CDR3 sequence is 14 residues long. Germline CDR1 reads MNHEY; CDR2 reads SMNVEV (reference sequence). V was pared by 3 bases and J by 2 bases, with 10 bases between. Here the CDR3 DNA reads TGTGCCAGCAGTTTTTCGGGGAGGAACTATGGCTACACCTTC. Amino acids: CASSFSGRNYGYTF.

The gene calls are TRBV27 and TRBJ1-6, with 8 nucleotides matching TRBD1. CDR3 length: 17 residues. CDR1 is MNHEY and CDR2 is SMNVEV in the germline V gene (reference sequence). V lost 7 bases, J lost 6 bases, and 14 bases stayed unmatched. The CDR3 protein is CASTVSKPGQGNSPLHF. Written as DNA, the CDR3 is TGTGCCAGCACCGTATCTAAGCCTGGACAGGGTAATTCACCCCTCCACTTT.

There are many counts of this clonotype. The gene calls are TRBV27 and TRBJ1-6, with D unresolved. V shed 0 bases and J shed 7 bases, with 10 bases lying between them. Germline lookup yields CDR1 MNHEY and CDR2 SMNVEV (reference sequence). The CDR3 sequence is 15 residues long. This CDR3 is CASSLSQDPNSPLHF. For the CDR3, the DNA is TGTGCCAGCAGTTTATCGCAGGATCCGAATTCACCCCTCCACTTT.

This clonotype showed up just a few times. The V call is TRBV4-1, the J call TRBJ2-3, with TRBD1 identical over 9 bases. This CDR3 region has 14 residues. The germline V gene has CDR1 MGHRA and CDR2 YSYEKL. V dropped 4 bases and J dropped 4; count of bases not matched to a gene: 3. The DNA for the CDR3 is TGCGCCAGCAGCCCCCGGACAGGGGCAGATACGCAGTATTTT. It yields the protein CASSPRTGADTQYF.

This clonotype was counted ten times or more. V usage is TRBV20-1 and J usage is TRBJ2-3; 9 bases map to TRBD2. The ends lost 3 bases at V and 4 bases at J; junction bases unmatched: 5. There are 14 residues in the CDR3. CDR1 is DFQATT, CDR2 SNEGSKA, per germline (reference sequence). CDR3 sequence reads: CSASAGGGPDTQYF. The CDR3 DNA reads TGCAGTGCTAGTGCGGGAGGGGGCCCAGATACGCAGTATTTT.